This passage covers 23 T cell receptor beta chains from one sample sequenced in a study of T cells in Graves' hyperthyroidism and ophthalmopathy. The source material, RNA transcripts, was used to amplify TCR beta CDR3 regions. First-round RT-PCR of the TCR CDR3 relied on the HTBI primer set. In TCRdb, the multiplex PCR reads were re-called with MiXCR into one record per CDR3 protein. This sample has 650,000 to 800,000 distinct CDR3 sequences, with over 40% found just once. The specimen was peripheral blood or thyroid tissue (not recorded which). The receptors were sampled from an adult man with Graves' disease, either hyperthyroidism or ophthalmopathy (not recorded which).

The chain links TRBV10-3 to TRBJ1-3; D is possibly TRBD1 (6 bases). Trimming took off 7 bases at V and 0 bases at J, with 13 bases between the two ends. CDR1 is ENHRY, CDR2 SYGVKD, per germline. The CDR3 totals 15 residues. CDR3 residues: CAIKPGASSGNTIYF. The CDR3 DNA reads TGTGCCATCAAGCCGGGGGCCTCCTCTGGAAACACCATATATTTT.

The V gene is TRBV20-1, the J gene TRBJ2-7; 9 nucleotides line up with TRBD1. CDR3 length equals 14 residues. The germline gives CDR1 DFQATT, CDR2 SNEGSKA (reference sequence). The CDR3 spells CSALPGQGKAEQYF. The DNA for the CDR3 is TGCAGCGCTCTTCCCGGACAGGGGAAAGCCGAGCAGTACTTC.

In its sample, this clonotype was seen many times. The chain links TRBV7-9 to TRBJ1-1; D not certain. V was pared by 1 base and J by 2 bases, with 8 bases between. The CDR3 spans 14 residues. Germline values: CDR1 SEHNR, CDR2 FQNEAQ (reference sequence). DNA for the CDR3: TGTGCCAGCAGCTTAGGTATGGTCAACACTGAAGCTTTCTTT. Translation: CASSLGMVNTEAFF. Looking up the rest from reference TRBV7-9 and TRBJ1-1 gives the full variable domain: DTGVSQNPRHKITKRGQNVTFRCDPISEHNRLYWYRQTLGQGPEFLTYFQNEAQLEKSRLLSDRFSAERPKGSFSTLEIQRTEQGDSAMYLCASSLGMVNTEAFFGQGTRLTVV.

This clonotype turned up a few times. The genes are TRBV4-2 and TRBJ1-2, with unresolved D. The V gene lost 1 base and the J gene lost 2 bases, with 8 bases spanning the gap. This CDR3 has 14 amino acids. Germline V CDR1 and CDR2: LGHNA, YNFKEQ. The CDR3 sequence is CASSQGTANYGYTF. For the CDR3, the DNA is TGTGCCAGCAGCCAAGGGACCGCGAACTATGGCTACACCTTC.

The chain uses TRBV27 and TRBJ2-5; 9 bases align to TRBD2. The CDR3 is made up of 15 amino acids. Germline V lookup: CDR1 MNHEY, CDR2 SMNVEV (reference sequence). V shed 3 bases and J 4 bases; nucleotides not matched to a gene: 6. CDR3 bases: TGTGCCAGCAGTTTCTCGACTAGCGGAGGAGAGACCCAGTACTTC. Amino acids: CASSFSTSGGETQYF.

The chain uses TRBV20-1 and TRBJ1-5; D uncertain. This CDR3 has 14 residues. V was trimmed by 3 bases and J by 2 bases, leaving 11 bases between them. Germline CDR1 reads DFQATT; CDR2 reads SNEGSKA (reference sequence). For the CDR3, the DNA is TGCAGTGCTAGGGGTAGGGAGGGCAATCAGCCCCAGCATTTT. Protein sequence: CSARGREGNQPQHF.

The chain links TRBV25-1 to TRBJ1-4; 9 bases match TRBD1. V lost 1 base and J lost 8; bases outside the gene matches: 8. Germline V gene sequence: CDR1 MGHDK, CDR2 SYGVNS. CDR3 length: 16 residues. For the CDR3, the DNA is TGTGCCAGCAGTGAATGGACAGGGGACAGGGCGGAAAAACTGTTTTTT. As protein: CASSEWTGDRAEKLFF. The variable domain in full, with the rest retrieved from reference TRBV25-1 and TRBJ1-4, is EADIYQTPRYLVIGTGKKITLECSQTMGHDKMYWYQQDPGMELHLIHYSYGVNSTEKGDLSSESTVSRIRTEHFPLTLESARPSHTSQYLCASSEWTGDRAEKLFFGSGTQLSVL.

V and J are TRBV20-1 and TRBJ2-5, with no clear D. This CDR3 has 9 residues. Germline assignment: CDR1 DFQATT and CDR2 SNEGSKA (reference sequence). Trimming pared 4 bases from V and 7 bases from J, leaving 4 bases between. The CDR3 DNA reads as TGCAGTGCTATGGGGACCCAGTACTTC. It yields the protein CSAMGTQYF.

This clonotype was detected only a few times. The chain employs TRBV6-5 and TRBJ1-1; D gene ambiguous. The V and J ends lost 7 bases and 5 bases respectively, with 23 bases between them. CDR1 is MNHEY, CDR2 SVGAGI, per germline. The CDR3 runs to 16 residues. CDR3 nucleotide sequence: TGTGCCAGCATCGAGCACTCGGCCCCAAACGGGACTGAAGCTTTCTTT. It codes for CASIEHSAPNGTEAFF.

This clonotype showed up just a few times. This sequence joins TRBV20-1 and TRBJ1-1; tentative D call: TRBD1 (5 bases). Germline lookup yields CDR1 DFQATT and CDR2 SNEGSKA (reference sequence). CDR3 length: 14 residues. V was trimmed by 5 bases and J by 4 bases, leaving 17 bases between them. Here the CDR3 reads CSAANPAGVTEAFF. CDR3 DNA: TGCAGTGCTGCGAACCCCGCGGGGGTCACTGAAGCTTTCTTT.

The DNA for the CDR3 is TGTGCCAGCAGCAGAACTAGCGGGAGACTCTACGAGCAGTACTTC. Translating it yields CASSRTSGRLYEQYF. The chain carries TRBV7-6 and TRBJ2-7; 11 bases line up with TRBD2. CDR1 SGHVS and CDR2 FNYEAQ come from the germline V gene. Trimming cost V 5 bases and J 3 bases; bases outside gene matches: 6. This CDR3 has 15 residues.

This clonotype was picked up many times. V gene TRBV2 combines with J gene TRBJ1-5; the D gene is possibly TRBD1 (5 bases). CDR3 length equals 13 residues. The germline V gene encodes CDR1 SNHLY and CDR2 FYNNEI. Trimming stripped 3 bases from V and 5 bases from J, with 8 bases between. CDR3 in DNA: TGTGCCAGCAGTGACGACAGTCATCAGCCCCAGCATTTT. This codes for CASSDDSHQPQHF.

V gene TRBV7-9 combines with J gene TRBJ1-5; TRBD1 matches 12 bases. The CDR3 runs to 16 residues. Trimming took 5 bases from V and 7 from J; bases not matched to a gene: 9. Per the germline V gene, CDR1 is SEHNR and CDR2 is FQNEAQ (reference sequence). In DNA, the CDR3 is TGTGCCAGCAGCGATCCCGGGACAGGGGGCATACAGCCCCAGCATTTT. Its protein product is CASSDPGTGGIQPQHF.

Many counts were recorded for this clonotype. The chain links TRBV7-9 to TRBJ2-5, with D perhaps TRBD1 (6 bases). Germline values: CDR1 SEHNR, CDR2 FQNEAQ (reference sequence). The CDR3 is 14 residues long. V dropped 5 bases and J dropped 5 bases, with 15 bases sitting between them. In nucleotides, the CDR3 is TGTGCCAGCAGCGTACAGGGCATAGGCGAGACCCAGTACTTC. Protein product: CASSVQGIGETQYF. The full variable domain, rest sourced from reference TRBV7-9 and TRBJ2-5, is DTGVSQNPRHKITKRGQNVTFRCDPISEHNRLYWYRQTLGQGPEFLTYFQNEAQLEKSRLLSDRFSAERPKGSFSTLEIQRTEQGDSAMYLCASSVQGIGETQYFGPGTRLLVL.

The chain carries TRBV9 and TRBJ2-2; no definite D call. The CDR3 runs to 14 residues. Looked up from germline, CDR1 is SGDLS and CDR2 is YYNGEE. Trimming left V 0 bases short and J 3 bases short, with 6 bases between. The CDR3 spells CASSVDLDTGELFF. Here the CDR3 DNA reads TGTGCCAGCAGCGTAGATCTAGACACCGGGGAGCTGTTTTTT.

The V gene is TRBV3-1, the J gene TRBJ2-2, with TRBD2 matching 10 bases. V dropped 1 base and J dropped 2; count of bases not matched to a gene: 4. The germline V gene has CDR1 LGHDT and CDR2 YNNKEL (reference sequence). The CDR3 runs 17 residues. CDR3 amino acids: CASSQGELAGNTGELFF. The CDR3 DNA follows: TGTGCCAGCAGCCAAGGGGAACTAGCGGGAAACACCGGGGAGCTGTTTTTT. Combining the CDR3 with reference TRBV3-1 and TRBJ2-2 gives the whole variable domain DTAVSQTPKYLVTQMGNDKSIKCEQNLGHDTMYWYKQDSKKFLKIMFSYNNKELIINETVPNRFSPKSPDKAHLNLHINSLELGDSAVYFCASSQGELAGNTGELFFGEGSRLTVL.

At least ten counts were recorded for this clonotype. V and J are TRBV10-2 and TRBJ2-7, with TRBD2 matching 10 bases. Trimming removed 8 bases from V and 5 bases from J; junction bases left unmatched: 9. There are 14 residues in the CDR3. The germline V gene encodes CDR1 WSHSY and CDR2 SAAADI. CDR3 in DNA: TGCGCCAGCGGATCTAGCGGGAGTCGGGACGAGCAGTACTTC. This codes for CASGSSGSRDEQYF.

This clonotype was recorded a few times. This rearrangement joins TRBV12-3 or TRBV12-4 to TRBJ1-5, with TRBD1 as a possible D gene (5 bases). The CDR3 loop spans 15 amino acids. V lost 5 bases to trimming and J lost 2 bases, with 13 bases between them. The CDR3 region has the DNA TGTGCCAGCAGTAAAGACAGAGTGGGCAATCAGCCCCAGCATTTT. It is translated as CASSKDRVGNQPQHF.

V usage is TRBV2 and J usage is TRBJ1-3; maybe TRBD1 (5 bases). V shed 6 bases and J shed 0 bases, with 12 bases lying between them. The CDR3 is made up of 15 amino acids. The germline gives CDR1 SNHLY, CDR2 FYNNEI. CDR3 loop: CASSWDFSSGNTIYF. Written as DNA, the CDR3 is TGTGCCAGCAGCTGGGACTTTTCCTCTGGAAACACCATATATTTT.

This chain links TRBV7-9 with TRBJ1-1, with D tentatively TRBD1 (6 bases). The CDR3 extends over 14 amino acids. The germline V gene encodes CDR1 SEHNR and CDR2 FQNEAQ (reference sequence). Trimming removed 6 bases from V and 7 bases from J, with 18 bases in between. This CDR3 is CASSKMGAVLEAFF. The DNA for the CDR3 is TGTGCCAGCAGTAAAATGGGGGCGGTTCTTGAAGCTTTCTTT.

This clonotype came up a few times. This chain uses TRBV4-1 with TRBJ1-6; TRBD1 might be the D (6 bases). CDR3 length: 14 residues. The V end lost 1 base, the J end lost 8 bases, and 9 bases lay between the germline ends. Per germline, CDR1 MGHRA and CDR2 YSYEKL. CDR3 region: CASSQAEGDSPLHF. CDR3 sequence (DNA): TGCGCCAGCAGCCAAGCGGAGGGGGATTCACCCCTCCACTTT.

The sample holds a few counts of this clonotype. This chain uses TRBV6-6 with TRBJ1-2; D remains unclear. Trimming stripped 2 bases from V and 4 bases from J, with 5 bases between. Germline assignment: CDR1 MNHNY and CDR2 SVGAGI (reference sequence). The CDR3 totals 12 residues. The DNA for the CDR3 is TGTGCCAGCAGTTACGGAGTCTATGGCTACACCTTC. It translates to CASSYGVYGYTF.

The chain links TRBV12-3 or TRBV12-4 to TRBJ1-6, with TRBD1 as a possible D gene (6 bases). V lost 5 bases to trimming and J lost 6 bases, with 14 bases between them. This CDR3 comprises 15 residues. CDR3 region: CASSTGGGSNSPLHF. The CDR3 nucleotides are TGTGCCAGCAGTACCGGGGGGGGCAGTAATTCACCCCTCCACTTT.